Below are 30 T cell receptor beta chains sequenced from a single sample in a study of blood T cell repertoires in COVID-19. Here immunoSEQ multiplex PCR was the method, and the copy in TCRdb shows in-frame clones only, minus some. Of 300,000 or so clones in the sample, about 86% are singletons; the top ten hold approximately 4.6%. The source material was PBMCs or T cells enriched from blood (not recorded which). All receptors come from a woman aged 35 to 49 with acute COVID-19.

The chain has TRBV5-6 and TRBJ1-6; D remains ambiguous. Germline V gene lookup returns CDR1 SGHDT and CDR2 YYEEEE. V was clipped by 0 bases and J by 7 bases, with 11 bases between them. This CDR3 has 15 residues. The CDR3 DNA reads TGTGCCAGCAGCTTGGAACGCGGATCAAATTCACCCCTCCACTTT. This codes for CASSLERGSNSPLHF.

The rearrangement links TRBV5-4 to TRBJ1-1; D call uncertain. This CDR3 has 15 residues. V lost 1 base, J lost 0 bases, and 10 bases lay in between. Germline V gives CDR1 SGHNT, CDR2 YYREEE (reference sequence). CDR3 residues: CASSLLGSLNTEAFF. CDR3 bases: TGTGCCAGCAGCTTGTTGGGCAGTCTGAACACTGAAGCTTTCTTT.

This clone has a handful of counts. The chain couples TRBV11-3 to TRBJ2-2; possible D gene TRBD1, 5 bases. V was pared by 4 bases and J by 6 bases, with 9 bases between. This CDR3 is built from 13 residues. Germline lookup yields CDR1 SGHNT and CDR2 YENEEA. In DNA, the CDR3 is TGTGCCAGCAGCTCTAGGGGTCCCGGGGAGCTGTTTTTT. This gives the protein CASSSRGPGELFF.

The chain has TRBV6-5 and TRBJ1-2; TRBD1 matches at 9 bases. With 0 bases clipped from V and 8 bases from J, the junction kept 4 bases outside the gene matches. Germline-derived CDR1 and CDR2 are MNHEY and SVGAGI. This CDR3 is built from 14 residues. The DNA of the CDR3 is TGTGCCAGCAGTTACTCGTTAACAGGGGGCGGCTACACCTTC. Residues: CASSYSLTGGGYTF.

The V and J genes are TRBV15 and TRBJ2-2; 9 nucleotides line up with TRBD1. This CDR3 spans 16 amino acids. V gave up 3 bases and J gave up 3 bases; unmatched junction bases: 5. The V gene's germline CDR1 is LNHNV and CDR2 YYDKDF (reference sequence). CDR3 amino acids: CATSSRDRAYTGELFF. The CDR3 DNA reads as TGTGCCACCAGCAGTCGGGACAGGGCCTACACCGGGGAGCTGTTTTTT.

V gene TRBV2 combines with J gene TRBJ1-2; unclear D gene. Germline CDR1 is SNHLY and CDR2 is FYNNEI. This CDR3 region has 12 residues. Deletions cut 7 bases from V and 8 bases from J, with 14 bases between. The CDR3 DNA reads TGTGCCAGCATTAGGGAGGGAGGCGGCTACACCTTC. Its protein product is CASIREGGGYTF.

DNA of the CDR3: TGTGCCAGCAGTTCCGCAGGGGCCGGGGCCAACGTCCTGACTTTC. Translation: CASSSAGAGANVLTF. The chain recombines TRBV6-5 with TRBJ2-6, with TRBD1 as a possible D gene (6 bases). V was pared by 4 bases and J by 4 bases, with 11 bases between. Germline V gene lookup returns CDR1 MNHEY and CDR2 SVGAGI. The CDR3 sequence is 15 residues long.

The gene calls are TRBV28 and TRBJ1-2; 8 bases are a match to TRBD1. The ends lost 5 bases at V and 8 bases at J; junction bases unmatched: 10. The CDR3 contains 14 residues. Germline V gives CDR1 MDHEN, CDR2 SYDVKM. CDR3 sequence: CASSSGQGASGYTF. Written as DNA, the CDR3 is TGTGCCAGCAGTAGTGGGCAGGGGGCGAGCGGCTACACCTTC.

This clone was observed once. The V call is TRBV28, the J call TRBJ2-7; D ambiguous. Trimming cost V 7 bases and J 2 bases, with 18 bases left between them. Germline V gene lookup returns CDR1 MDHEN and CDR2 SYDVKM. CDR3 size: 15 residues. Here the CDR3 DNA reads TGTGCCAGCACCCCTCCCCTGGGCGCGACCTACGAGCAGTACTTC. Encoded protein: CASTPPLGATYEQYF.

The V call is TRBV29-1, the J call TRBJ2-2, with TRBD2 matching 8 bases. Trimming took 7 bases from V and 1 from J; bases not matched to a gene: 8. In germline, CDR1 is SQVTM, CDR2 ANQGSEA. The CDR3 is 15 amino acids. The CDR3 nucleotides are TGCAGCGCCCTACGACTAGCGCTGAACACCGGGGAGCTGTTTTTT. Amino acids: CSALRLALNTGELFF.

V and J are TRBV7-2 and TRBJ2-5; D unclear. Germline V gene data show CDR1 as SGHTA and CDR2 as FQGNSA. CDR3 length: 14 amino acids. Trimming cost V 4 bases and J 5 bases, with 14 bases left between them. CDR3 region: CASSSSSAWETQYF. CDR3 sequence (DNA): TGTGCCAGCAGCTCCAGTTCCGCCTGGGAGACCCAGTACTTC.

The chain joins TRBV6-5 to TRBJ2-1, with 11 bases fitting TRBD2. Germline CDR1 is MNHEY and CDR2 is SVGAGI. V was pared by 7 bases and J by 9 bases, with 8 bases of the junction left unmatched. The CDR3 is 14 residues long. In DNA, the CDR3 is TGTGCCAGCATGGTCCTAGCGGGAGGAGGTGAGCAGTTCTTC. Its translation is CASMVLAGGGEQFF.

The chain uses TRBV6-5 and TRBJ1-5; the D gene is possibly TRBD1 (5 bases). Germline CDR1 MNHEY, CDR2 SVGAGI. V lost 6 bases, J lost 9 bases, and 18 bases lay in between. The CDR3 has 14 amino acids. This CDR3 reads CASRTGTDQLPQHF. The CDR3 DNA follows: TGTGCCAGCAGAACCGGGACTGATCAGCTGCCCCAGCATTTT.

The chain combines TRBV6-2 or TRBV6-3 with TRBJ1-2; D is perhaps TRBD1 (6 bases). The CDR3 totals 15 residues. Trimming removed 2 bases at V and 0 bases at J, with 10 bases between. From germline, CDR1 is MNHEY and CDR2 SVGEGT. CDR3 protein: CASSYRTAPNYGYTF. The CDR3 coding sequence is TGTGCCAGCAGTTACAGGACAGCGCCTAACTATGGCTACACCTTC.

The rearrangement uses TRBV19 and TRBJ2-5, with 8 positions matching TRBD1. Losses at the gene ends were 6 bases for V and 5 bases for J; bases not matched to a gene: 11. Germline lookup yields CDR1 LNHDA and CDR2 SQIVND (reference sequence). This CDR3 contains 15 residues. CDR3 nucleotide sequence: TGTGCCAGTAGCACACACTCAGGGGGCGCGGAGACCCAGTACTTC. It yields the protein CASSTHSGGAETQYF.

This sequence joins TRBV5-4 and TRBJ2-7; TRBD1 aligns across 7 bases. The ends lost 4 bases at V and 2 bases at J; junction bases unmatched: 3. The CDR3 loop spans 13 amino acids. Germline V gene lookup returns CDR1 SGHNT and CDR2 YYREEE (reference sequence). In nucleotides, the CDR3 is TGTGCCAGCAGCATCGGACAGGCCTACGAGCAGTACTTC. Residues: CASSIGQAYEQYF.

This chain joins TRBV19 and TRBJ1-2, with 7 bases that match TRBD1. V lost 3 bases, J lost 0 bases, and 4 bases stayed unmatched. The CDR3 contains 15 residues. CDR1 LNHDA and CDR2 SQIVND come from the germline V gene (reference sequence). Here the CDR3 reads CASSMTGYANYGYTF. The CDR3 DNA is TGTGCCAGTAGTATGACAGGGTACGCTAACTATGGCTACACCTTC.

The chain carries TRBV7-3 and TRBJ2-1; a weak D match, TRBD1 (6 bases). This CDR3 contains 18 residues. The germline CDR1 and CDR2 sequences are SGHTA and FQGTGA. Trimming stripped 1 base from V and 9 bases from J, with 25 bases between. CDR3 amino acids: CASSLISRRDHLQGEQFF. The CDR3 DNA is TGTGCCAGCAGCTTAATCAGCCGACGGGACCATCTACAGGGTGAGCAGTTCTTC.

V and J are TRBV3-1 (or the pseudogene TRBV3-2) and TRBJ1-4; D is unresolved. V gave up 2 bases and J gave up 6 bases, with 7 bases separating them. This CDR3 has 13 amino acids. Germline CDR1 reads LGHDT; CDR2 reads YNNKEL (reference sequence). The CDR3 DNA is TGTGCCAGCAGCCAACCAGGTGATGAAAAACTGTTTTTT. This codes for CASSQPGDEKLFF.

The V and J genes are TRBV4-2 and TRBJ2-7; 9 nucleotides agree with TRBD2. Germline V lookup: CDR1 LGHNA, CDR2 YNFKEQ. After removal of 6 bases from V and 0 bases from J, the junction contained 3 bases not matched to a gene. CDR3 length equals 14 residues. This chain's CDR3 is CASRPSGTSYEQYF. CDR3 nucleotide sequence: TGTGCCAGCAGACCTAGCGGGACCTCCTACGAGCAGTACTTC.

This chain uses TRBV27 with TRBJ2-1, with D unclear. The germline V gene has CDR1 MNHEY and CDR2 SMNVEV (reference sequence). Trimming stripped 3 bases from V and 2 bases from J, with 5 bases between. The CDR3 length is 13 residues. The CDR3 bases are TGTGCCAGCAGTTTTGCGCCCTACAATGAGCAGTTCTTC. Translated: CASSFAPYNEQFF.

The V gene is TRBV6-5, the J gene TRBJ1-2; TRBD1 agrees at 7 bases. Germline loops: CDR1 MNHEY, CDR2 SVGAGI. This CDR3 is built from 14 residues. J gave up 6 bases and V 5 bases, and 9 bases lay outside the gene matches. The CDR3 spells CASSKDRQGHGYTF. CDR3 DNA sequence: TGTGCCAGCAGTAAGGACAGGCAGGGGCATGGCTACACCTTC.

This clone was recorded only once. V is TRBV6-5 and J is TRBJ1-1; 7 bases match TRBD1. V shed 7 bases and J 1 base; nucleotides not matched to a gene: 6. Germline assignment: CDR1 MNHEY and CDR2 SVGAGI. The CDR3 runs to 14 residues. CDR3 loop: CASMTGRGNTEAFF. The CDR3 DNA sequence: TGTGCCAGCATGACAGGGCGCGGGAACACTGAAGCTTTCTTT.

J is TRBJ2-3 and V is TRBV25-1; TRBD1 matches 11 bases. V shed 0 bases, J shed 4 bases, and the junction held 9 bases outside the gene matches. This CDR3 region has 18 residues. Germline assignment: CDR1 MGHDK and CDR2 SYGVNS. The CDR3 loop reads CASSEYIFGQGASDTQYF. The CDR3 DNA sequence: TGTGCCAGCAGTGAATATATTTTCGGACAGGGGGCTTCAGATACGCAGTATTTT.

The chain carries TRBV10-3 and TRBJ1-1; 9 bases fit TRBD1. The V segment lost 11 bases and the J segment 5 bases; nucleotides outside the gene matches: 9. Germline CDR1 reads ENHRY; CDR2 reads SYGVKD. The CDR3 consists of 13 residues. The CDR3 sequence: CAVQQGASTEAFF. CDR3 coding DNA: TGTGCCGTCCAACAGGGGGCGAGTACTGAAGCTTTCTTT.

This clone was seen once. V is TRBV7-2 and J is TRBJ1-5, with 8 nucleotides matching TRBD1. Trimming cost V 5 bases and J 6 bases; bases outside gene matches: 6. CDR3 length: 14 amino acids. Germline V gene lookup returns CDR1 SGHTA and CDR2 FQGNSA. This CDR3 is CASSQGAWGQPQHF. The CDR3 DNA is TGTGCCAGCAGCCAGGGGGCCTGGGGTCAGCCCCAGCATTTT.

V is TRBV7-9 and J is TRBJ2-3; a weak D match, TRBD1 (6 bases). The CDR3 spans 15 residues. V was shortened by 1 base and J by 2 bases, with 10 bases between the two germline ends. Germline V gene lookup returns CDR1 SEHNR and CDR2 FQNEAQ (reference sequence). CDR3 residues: CASSLGTGHTDTQYF. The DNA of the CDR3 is TGTGCCAGCAGCTTAGGTACAGGGCACACAGATACGCAGTATTTT.

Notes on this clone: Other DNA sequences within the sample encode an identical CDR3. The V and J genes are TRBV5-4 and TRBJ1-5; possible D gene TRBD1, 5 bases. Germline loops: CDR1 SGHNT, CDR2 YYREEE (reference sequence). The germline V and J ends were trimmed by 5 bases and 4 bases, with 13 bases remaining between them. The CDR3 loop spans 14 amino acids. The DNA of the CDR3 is TGTGCCAGCAGTCTTGGCGGGGGGAATCAGCCCCAGCATTTT. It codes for CASSLGGGNQPQHF.

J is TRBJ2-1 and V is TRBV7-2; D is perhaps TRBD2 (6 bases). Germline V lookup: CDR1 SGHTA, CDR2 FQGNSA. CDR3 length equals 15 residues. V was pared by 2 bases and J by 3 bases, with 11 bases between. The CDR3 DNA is TGTGCCAGCAGCTTACGAGCGGGCTTCTACAATGAGCAGTTCTTC. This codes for CASSLRAGFYNEQFF.

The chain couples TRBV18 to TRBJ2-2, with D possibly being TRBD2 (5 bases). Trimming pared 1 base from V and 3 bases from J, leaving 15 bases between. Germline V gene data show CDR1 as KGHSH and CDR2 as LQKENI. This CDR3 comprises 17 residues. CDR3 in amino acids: CASSPLERVQYTGELFF. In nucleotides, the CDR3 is TGTGCCAGCTCACCACTTGAGAGGGTGCAATACACCGGGGAGCTGTTTTTT. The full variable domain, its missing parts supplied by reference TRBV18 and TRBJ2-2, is NAGVMQNPRHLVRRRGQEARLRCSPMKGHSHVYWYRQLPEEGLKFMVYLQKENIIDESGMPKERFSAEFPKEGPSILRIQQVVRGDSAAYFCASSPLERVQYTGELFFGEGSRLTVL.